This T cell receptor beta chain appears in the sequencing data of a study of OX40 agonist ivuxolimab in advanced cancers. On the study more broadly: Eligibility rules accepted prior anti-PD-1, anti-PD-L1 or anti-CTLA-4 therapy, and under 45% had some.

Generated by immunoSEQ multiplex PCR, the TCRdb table keeps only in-frame clones and is missing some. The data hold about 120,000 clones, with 85% to 95% observed a single time. This clone was seen a single time. Germline V gene data show CDR1 as MDHEN and CDR2 as SYDVKM. V dropped 2 bases and J dropped 8 bases, with 12 bases sitting between them. The CDR3 length is 14 residues. The sequences come from CD4+ or CD8+ T cells sorted from blood, collected in a trial of the OX40 agonist ivuxolimab. This TCR came from an adult with an advanced solid tumor such as melanoma, head and neck, liver or kidney cancer. The chain joins TRBV28 to TRBJ1-4, with D maybe TRBD1 (6 bases). This CDR3 reads CASSLRRGNEKLFF. The CDR3 DNA follows: TGTGCCAGCAGTTTACGCAGGGGTAACGAAAAACTGTTTTTT. Full variable domain (outside the CDR3, taken from reference TRBV28 and TRBJ1-4): DVKVTQSSRYLVKRTGEKVFLECVQDMDHENMFWYRQDPGLGLRLIYFSYDVKMKEKGDIPEGYSVSREKKERFSLILESASTNQTSMYLCASSLRRGNEKLFFGSGTQLSVL.